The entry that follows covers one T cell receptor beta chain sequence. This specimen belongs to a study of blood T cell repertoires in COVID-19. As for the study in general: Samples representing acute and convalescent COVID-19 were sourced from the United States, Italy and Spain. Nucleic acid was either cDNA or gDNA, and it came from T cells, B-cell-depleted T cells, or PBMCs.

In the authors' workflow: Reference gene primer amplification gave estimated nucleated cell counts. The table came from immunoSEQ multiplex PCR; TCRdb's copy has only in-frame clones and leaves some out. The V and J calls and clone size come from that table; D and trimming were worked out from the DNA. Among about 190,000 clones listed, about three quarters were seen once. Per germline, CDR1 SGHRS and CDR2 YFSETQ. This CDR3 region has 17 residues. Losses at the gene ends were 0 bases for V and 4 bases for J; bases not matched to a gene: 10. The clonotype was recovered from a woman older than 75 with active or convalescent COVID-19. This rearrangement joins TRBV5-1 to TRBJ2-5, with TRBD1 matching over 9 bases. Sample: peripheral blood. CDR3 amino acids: CASSLGPGTGLGETQYF. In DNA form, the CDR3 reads TGCGCCAGCAGCTTGGGCCCCGGGACAGGGCTTGGAGAGACCCAGTACTTC.